This paragraph reports one T cell receptor beta chain. Its target is unknown. As part of library construction, unique molecular identifiers were attached to individual cDNA molecules. One entry per CDR3 protein, called by TCRdb with MiXCR from the 5' RACE reads. The profile shows approximately 44,000 distinct CDR3 sequences, 10% to 15% of them singletons. The record originates from a study of early T cells in non-severe SARS-CoV-2 infection. Study information: Sequenced bulk RNA came from whole blood that was unsorted, and chains were unpaired.

V gave up 0 bases and J gave up 8 bases, with 12 bases separating them. Per the germline V gene, CDR1 is LGHNA and CDR2 is YNFKEQ. The CDR3 covers 14 residues. Study conclusions and caveats: Matching results from VDJdb favored anti-spike CD8 responses, leaving private and CD4 specificities undetected.

Input material: whole blood. The chain joins TRBV4-2 to TRBJ2-3; D might be TRBD1 or TRBD2, each matching 5 bases. The source is an adult who was a healthcare worker with PCR-confirmed SARS-CoV-2 infection or an uninfected control (not recorded which). The CDR3 spells CASSQDLGGTTQYF. As DNA, the CDR3 is TGTGCCAGCAGCCAAGATCTTGGGGGAACTACGCAGTATTTT.